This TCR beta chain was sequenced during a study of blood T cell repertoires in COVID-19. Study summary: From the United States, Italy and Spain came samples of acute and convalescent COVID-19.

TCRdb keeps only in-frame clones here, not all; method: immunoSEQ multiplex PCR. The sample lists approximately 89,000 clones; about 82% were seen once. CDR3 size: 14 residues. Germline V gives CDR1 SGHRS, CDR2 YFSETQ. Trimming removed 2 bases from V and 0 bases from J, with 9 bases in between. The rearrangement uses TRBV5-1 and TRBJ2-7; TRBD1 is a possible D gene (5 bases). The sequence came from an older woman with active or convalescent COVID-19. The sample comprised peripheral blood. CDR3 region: CASSFRADSYEQYF. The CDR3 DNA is TGCGCCAGCAGCTTCAGGGCGGACTCCTACGAGCAGTACTTC.